This T cell receptor beta chain comes out of a study of control samples from healthy donors and cancer patients. This table comes from immunoSEQ multiplex PCR, and its TCRdb copy is limited to in-frame clones, with some not included. Among roughly 150,000 clones, approximately 90% were seen once, and the ten largest hold less than 0.75%. In germline, CDR1 is MGHRA, CDR2 YSYEKL. With 2 bases clipped from V and 6 bases from J, the junction kept 12 bases outside the gene matches. The CDR3 totals 17 residues. The sequencing sample was made of blood. V usage is TRBV4-1 and J usage is TRBJ2-2; 7 positions match TRBD1. The receptor was isolated from a woman aged 25-40 years in good health. The CDR3 region is CASSQQTGVGNAGELFF. The CDR3 DNA sequence: TGCGCCAGCAGCCAACAAACAGGGGTGGGAAATGCCGGGGAGCTGTTTTTT.